The clone carrying this T cell receptor (beta chain) was detected ten times or more. Specified time point: newly diagnosed GD, antithyroid drugs for less than 3 months. The TCR library was made from RNA that had been extracted from PBMCs in TRIzol. Trimming shortened V by 6 bases and J by 1 base, and 10 bases separated the two germline ends. CDR3 size: 14 residues. The data originate from a study of regulatory T cells in long-lasting Graves disease. HTBI primers from iRepertoire and Arm-PCR of CDR3 regions yielded the TCR beta libraries. TCRdb redid the calling of the multiplex PCR reads with MiXCR, one entry per CDR3 protein. The sample yields about 530,000 distinct CDR3 sequences, about 16% seen once. The same sample was also used in a study of T cells in Graves' hyperthyroidism and ophthalmopathy.

The V call is TRBV12-3 or TRBV12-4, the J call TRBJ2-1, with D perhaps TRBD1 (5 bases). The origin of this receptor is a woman aged 35-60 years with Graves disease. The material was peripheral blood mononuclear cells (PBMCs), obtained at new diagnosis, from a patient treated with antithyroid drugs. In nucleotides, the CDR3 is TGTGCCAGCAGAAGGGGCGAATCCTACAATGAGCAGTTCTTC. Encoded protein: CASRRGESYNEQFF.